A single count supports the clone carrying this TCR beta chain. The data originate from a study of OX40 agonist ivuxolimab in advanced cancers. Background on the study: Each patient was given ivuxolimab into a vein every 2 weeks, at 0.01 to 10 mg/kg.

Clones were read by immunoSEQ multiplex PCR, and TCRdb kept only the in-frame ones, dropping some. The table shows over 75,000 clones, with more than 80% occurring only once. CDR1 is WSHSY, CDR2 SAAADI, per germline. The CDR3 sequence is 11 residues long. V was pared by 3 bases and J by 7 bases, with 3 bases between. The chain employs TRBV10-2 and TRBJ2-2; unclear D gene. This clonotype was obtained from an adult with an advanced solid tumor such as melanoma, head and neck, liver or kidney cancer. The material sequenced was CD4+ or CD8+ T cells sorted from blood, taken in a trial of the OX40 agonist ivuxolimab. CDR3 in amino acids: CASSDHGELFF. CDR3 nucleotides: TGCGCCAGCAGTGACCACGGGGAGCTGTTTTTT.